Sequencing of this TCR beta chain was carried out in a study of blood T cell repertoires in COVID-19 (dated by TCRdb to about 2020). With respect to the entire study: Samples covering the acute and convalescent phases of COVID-19 were provided by collaborators in the United States, Italy and Spain. Samples were obtained from the ongoing ImmuneRACE study (first 160 participants) and from roughly 1,300 subjects provided by 6 global collaborators. Sample metadata almost always included a de-identified subject ID, COVID-19 status, age in years and sex. Where available, HLA class I and class II types were obtained from metadata supplied by the sample provider rather than from assay-based typing. The dataset comprised deeply sampled blood TCRbeta repertoires from subjects exposed to, actively infected with, or recovered from COVID-19. The prospective study material was composed of cDNA or gDNA derived from T cells, B-cell-depleted T cells, or PBMCs. A freely available public database, intended as a resource for researchers studying the immune response to SARS-CoV-2, is where the repertoires were released. Broader findings and caveats from the paper: The quantity of clinical and demographic metadata differed by source and by participant and was supplied without curation.

In this sample, this clone turned up once. Its antigen remains unidentified. The record has no base qualities; no much larger clone is one base away. The immunoSEQ Assay, a bias-controlled multiplex PCR, was used to amplify TCRbeta CDR3 regions from genomic DNA. The paper's processing steps were these. The number of nucleated cells in each sample was estimated from the amplification of reference gene primers within the assay. Sequence reads were collapsed and filtered to measure the absolute abundance of every unique TCRbeta CDR3 rearrangement. For each sample, productive Simpson clonality was calculated as the square root of Simpson's diversity index over productive rearrangements. TCRdb's version of the immuneACCESS table is confined to in-frame rearrangements and falls short of the full clone set. An unresolved V gene accounts for under half of the shortfall where checked; the remainder is of unknown origin. D and trimming come from the DNA, and the V and J calls and clone size come from that table. Across this sample there are about 500,000 clones, with 75% to 90% seen only once. The ten largest clones represent roughly 0.92% of the sample.

CDR1 and CDR2 were assigned from the germline V gene as MNHEY and SVGAGI. Measured from the cysteine to the phenylalanine, the CDR3 is 13 residues long. Only CDR3 DNA is held: 39 bases, read in frame from base 1. V is pared back by 6 bases and J by 3 bases, with 11 bases lying between the germline termini. One collaborating source in Seattle enrolled patients while the patients were actively infected and followed the patients over time throughout the course of disease. Whole blood was collected in K2EDTA tubes by collaborating institutions according to the institutions' own protocols. Collaborator samples were shipped for TCRbeta analysis as frozen whole blood, isolated PBMCs, or DNA extracted from either sample type.

The clonotype originates from a man in his late teens or twenties with COVID-19, enrolled during active disease. The chain is encoded by TRBV6-5 joined to TRBJ1-2, with the D gene not confidently named. Sequencing used peripheral blood. The CDR3 region: CASRTDSHYGYTF. The nucleotide sequence reads TGTGCCAGCAGGACGGACTCACACTATGGCTACACCTTC.